This passage covers 5 T cell receptor beta chains from one sample sequenced in a study of blood T cell repertoires in COVID-19. Clones were read by immunoSEQ multiplex PCR, and TCRdb kept only the in-frame ones, dropping some. Of about 300,000 clones listed, around 83% are singletons. The material sequenced was peripheral blood. All receptors derive from a woman aged 45-65 years with acute or convalescent COVID-19.

The table lists this clone with a count of one. This chain joins TRBV10-2 and TRBJ1-5; no clear D. The CDR3 totals 12 residues. V was clipped by 6 bases and J by 5 bases, with 8 bases between them. The germline CDR1 and CDR2 sequences are WSHSY and SAAADI. CDR3 sequence reads: CASRSGDQPQHF. Here the CDR3 DNA reads TGCGCCAGCAGGAGTGGAGATCAGCCCCAGCATTTT.

The gene calls are TRBV6-5 and TRBJ2-7; 13 nucleotides match TRBD2. Losses at the gene ends were 8 bases for V and 2 bases for J; bases not matched to a gene: 3. This CDR3 is built from 14 residues. The germline V gene encodes CDR1 MNHEY and CDR2 SVGAGI. CDR3 sequence (DNA): TGTGCCAGCTACGGGACTAGCGGGGCCTACGAGCAGTACGTC. Protein sequence: CASYGTSGAYEQYV.

The chain employs TRBV5-4 and TRBJ2-5; the D gene is possibly TRBD2 (7 bases). Germline V CDR1 and CDR2: SGHNT, YYREEE (reference sequence). The CDR3 covers 15 residues. V lost 0 bases to trimming and J lost 5 bases, with 14 bases between them. The CDR3 loop reads CASSLDGGLGETQYF. The DNA for the CDR3 is TGTGCCAGCAGCTTGGACGGGGGGCTCGGGGAGACCCAGTACTTC.

This chain links TRBV6-5 with TRBJ2-3; D not certain. The CDR3 totals 14 residues. The V end was cut by 3 bases, the J end by 7 bases, with 14 bases between. Germline V gene data show CDR1 as MNHEY and CDR2 as SVGAGI. The CDR3 loop reads CASSYDSRVNTQYF. The CDR3 DNA sequence: TGTGCCAGCAGTTATGACTCTCGAGTTAATACGCAGTATTTT.

This clone was counted a single time. V usage is TRBV13 and J usage is TRBJ2-3; TRBD2 aligns across 9 bases. CDR3 length equals 16 residues. Germline-derived CDR1 and CDR2 are PRHDT and FYEKMQ (reference sequence). Losses at the gene ends were 2 bases for V and 4 bases for J; bases not matched to a gene: 7. The CDR3 protein is CASSLIGGGAADTQYF. DNA of the CDR3: TGTGCCAGCAGCTTAATCGGCGGGGGGGCTGCAGATACGCAGTATTTT.